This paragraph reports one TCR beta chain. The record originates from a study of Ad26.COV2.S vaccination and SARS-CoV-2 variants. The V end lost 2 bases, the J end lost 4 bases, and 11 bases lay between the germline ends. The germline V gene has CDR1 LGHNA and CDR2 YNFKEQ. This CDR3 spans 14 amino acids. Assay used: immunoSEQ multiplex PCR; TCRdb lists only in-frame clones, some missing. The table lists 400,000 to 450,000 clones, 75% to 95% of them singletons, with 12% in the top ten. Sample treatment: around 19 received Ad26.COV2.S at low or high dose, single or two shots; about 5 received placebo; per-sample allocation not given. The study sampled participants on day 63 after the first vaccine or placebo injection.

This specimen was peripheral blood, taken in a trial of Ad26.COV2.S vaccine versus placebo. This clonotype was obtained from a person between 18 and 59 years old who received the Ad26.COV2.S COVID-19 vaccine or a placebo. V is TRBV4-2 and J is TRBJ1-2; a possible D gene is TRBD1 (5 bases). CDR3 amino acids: CASSQTGTPYGYTF. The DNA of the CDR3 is TGTGCCAGCAGCCAAACCGGGACGCCCTATGGCTACACCTTC.